This T cell receptor beta chain was captured by sequencing in a study of T cell responses to AZD1222 COVID-19 vaccine. Overall study findings and caveats: Elevations in Spike-specific TCR breadth and depth followed administration of two AZD1222 doses. Baseline serostatus was positive in only 5 to 7 AZD1222 recipients.

The CDR3 totals 15 residues. With 6 bases removed from V and 1 base from J, the gap between germline ends came to 15 bases. Germline V gene lookup returns CDR1 MNHEY and CDR2 SVGAGI. The assay was immunoSEQ multiplex PCR, and TCRdb's table has in-frame clones only and misses some. The sample contains about 110,000 clones, roughly four fifths of which appear only once. A few counts support this clone. Its target is unknown. This material consisted of peripheral blood, taken on day 0 of AZD1222 vaccination. This TCR came from an adult in good health. The chain carries TRBV6-5 and TRBJ1-2, with D unclear. In nucleotides, the CDR3 is TGTGCCAGCAGACCCACCCTTACTAGTAACTATGGCTACACCTTC. Protein product: CASRPTLTSNYGYTF.